Below, one T cell receptor beta chain is given with its context. Its antigen remains unknown. The data are from a study of blood T cells in healthy people across ages. Study-level results: Unsorted PBMCs prevented conclusive naive versus antigen-experienced comparison.

Alongside a J-beta primer mix, a sample-barcoded 5' primer served in a second PCR lasting about 7 to 11 cycles. From the 5' RACE reads, TCRdb called clonotypes with MiXCR, one entry per CDR3 protein. The table lists roughly 1.4 million distinct CDR3 sequences, 59% of them singletons. This CDR3 comprises 16 residues. Looked up from germline, CDR1 is MNHEY and CDR2 is SVGEGT. V lost 4 bases, J lost 4 bases, and 17 bases lay in between. Per sample, a minimum of 6 million PBMCs were isolated. The chain uses TRBV6-2 or TRBV6-3 and TRBJ2-1; D is uncertain. The specimen was blood. This receptor was obtained from a man between 18 and 35 years old in good health. The CDR3, as DNA: TGTGCCAGCAGTTCCCCGGTCCTTGTAGCATACAATGAGCAGTTCTTC. Translating it yields CASSSPVLVAYNEQFF.